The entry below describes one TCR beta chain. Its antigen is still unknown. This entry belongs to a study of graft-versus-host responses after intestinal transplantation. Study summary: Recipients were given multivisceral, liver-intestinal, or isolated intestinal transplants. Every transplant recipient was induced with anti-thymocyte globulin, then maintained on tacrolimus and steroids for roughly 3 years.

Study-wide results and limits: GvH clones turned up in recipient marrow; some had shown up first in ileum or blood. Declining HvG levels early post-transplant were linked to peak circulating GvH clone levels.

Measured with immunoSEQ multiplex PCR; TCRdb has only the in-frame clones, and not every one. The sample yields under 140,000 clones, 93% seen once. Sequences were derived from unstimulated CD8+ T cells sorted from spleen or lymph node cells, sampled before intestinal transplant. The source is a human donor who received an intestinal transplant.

This CDR3 reads CASSPDLGVYEQYF. The CDR3 nucleotides read TGTGCCAGCAGCCCGGACCTAGGAGTCTACGAGCAGTACTTC. The rearrangement uses TRBV5-4 and TRBJ2-7, with unresolved D. The CDR3 spans 14 residues. Looked up from germline, CDR1 is SGHNT and CDR2 is YYREEE (reference sequence). V dropped 4 bases and J dropped 3 bases, with 14 bases sitting between them.